Listed below are T cell receptor beta chains from one sample, sequenced in a study of CD8 T cells in ankylosing spondylitis. TCRdb used MiXCR to reprocess the 5' RACE reads, holding one entry per CDR3 protein. Of some 800,000 distinct CDR3 sequences listed, roughly 12% are singletons. The specimen sequenced was blood, either unsorted or a sorted T cell fraction (not recorded which). Source of these receptors: a male donor with ankylosing spondylitis. Both conserved end residues are part of each CDR3. D genes are given only for firm matches. A row's size may be missing; if present it is once, few, many or a size class.

J gene: TRBJ2-7
clone size: .
V gene: TRBV6-5
D gene: .
CDR3 protein: CASSYARMSYEQYF
CDR3 DNA: TGTGCCAGCAGTTACGCGCGAATGTCCTACGAGCAGTACTTC

J gene: TRBJ2-5
clone size: few
V gene: TRBV20-1
D gene: TRBD1
CDR3 protein: CSAGDRVGQETQYF
CDR3 DNA: TGCAGTGCTGGTGACAGGGTGGGACAAGAGACCCAGTACTTC

J gene: TRBJ1-1
clone size: many
V gene: TRBV12-3/TRBV12-4
D gene: .
CDR3 protein: CASSFRRFNTEAFF
CDR3 DNA: TGTGCCAGCAGTTTTCGCAGATTTAACACTGAAGCTTTCTTT

J gene: TRBJ1-2
clone size: few
V gene: TRBV20-1
D gene: .
CDR3 protein: CSASSDGDGKRPYGYTF
CDR3 DNA: TGCAGTGCTAGCTCGGATGGGGACGGTAAAAGGCCCTATGGCTACACCTTC

J gene: TRBJ1-1
clone size: few
V gene: TRBV4-3
D gene: .
CDR3 protein: CASSQDSPGARTEAFF
CDR3 DNA: TGCGCCAGCAGCCAAGATTCCCCGGGGGCGAGAACTGAAGCTTTCTTT

J gene: TRBJ2-7
clone size: .
V gene: TRBV12-3/TRBV12-4
D gene: TRBD1
CDR3 protein: CASSPRDRGFYEQYF
CDR3 DNA: TGTGCCAGCAGCCCACGGGACAGGGGTTTCTACGAGCAGTACTTC

J gene: TRBJ2-7
clone size: few
V gene: TRBV20-1
D gene: TRBD1
CDR3 protein: CSASPGQGAKQYF
CDR3 DNA: TGCAGTGCATCCCCGGGACAGGGGGCGAAGCAGTACTTC

J gene: TRBJ2-7
clone size: .
V gene: TRBV15
D gene: .
CDR3 protein: CATSRGATSDEQYF
CDR3 DNA: TGTGCCACCAGCAGAGGGGCGACCTCGGACGAGCAGTACTTC

J gene: TRBJ2-1
clone size: few
V gene: TRBV5-1
D gene: .
CDR3 protein: CASSQGPFYNEQFF
CDR3 DNA: TGCGCCAGCAGCCAGGGACCCTTCTACAATGAGCAGTTCTTC

J gene: TRBJ1-2
clone size: few
V gene: TRBV6-1
D gene: .
CDR3 protein: CASHNGGNKGYTF
CDR3 DNA: TGTGCCAGTCACAACGGGGGTAATAAGGGCTACACCTTC

J gene: TRBJ1-2
clone size: many
V gene: TRBV20-1
D gene: .
CDR3 protein: CSARGATEYGYTF
CDR3 DNA: TGCAGTGCTAGAGGCGCAACAGAATATGGCTACACCTTC

J gene: TRBJ2-3
clone size: .
V gene: TRBV5-1
D gene: TRBD2
CDR3 protein: CASSLTGTREDTQYF
CDR3 DNA: TGCGCCAGCAGCCTAACCGGGACTAGGGAAGATACGCAGTATTTT

J gene: TRBJ2-1
clone size: few
V gene: TRBV4-2
D gene: TRBD2
CDR3 protein: CASSPTSATYNEQFF
CDR3 DNA: TGTGCCAGCAGCCCGACTAGCGCCACCTACAATGAGCAGTTCTTC

J gene: TRBJ2-3
clone size: few
V gene: TRBV20-1
D gene: TRBD2
CDR3 protein: CSASPLPTSGRLDTQYF
CDR3 DNA: TGCAGTGCTAGCCCCCTGCCCACTAGCGGGAGATTAGATACGCAGTATTTT

J gene: TRBJ2-4
clone size: .
V gene: TRBV7-2
D gene: TRBD1
CDR3 protein: CASSTGTGENIQYF
CDR3 DNA: TGTGCCAGCAGCACCGGGACAGGGGAAAACATTCAGTACTTC

J gene: TRBJ1-1
clone size: few
V gene: TRBV20-1
D gene: .
CDR3 protein: CSAMPSGRGRDEAFF
CDR3 DNA: TGCAGTGCTATGCCCTCTGGACGGGGCCGGGATGAAGCTTTCTTT

J gene: TRBJ2-7
clone size: few
V gene: TRBV6-2/TRBV6-3
D gene: TRBD2
CDR3 protein: CASSYGASGRGLREWQYF
CDR3 DNA: TGTGCCAGCAGTTACGGAGCTAGCGGGAGGGGACTACGAGAGTGGCAGTACTTC